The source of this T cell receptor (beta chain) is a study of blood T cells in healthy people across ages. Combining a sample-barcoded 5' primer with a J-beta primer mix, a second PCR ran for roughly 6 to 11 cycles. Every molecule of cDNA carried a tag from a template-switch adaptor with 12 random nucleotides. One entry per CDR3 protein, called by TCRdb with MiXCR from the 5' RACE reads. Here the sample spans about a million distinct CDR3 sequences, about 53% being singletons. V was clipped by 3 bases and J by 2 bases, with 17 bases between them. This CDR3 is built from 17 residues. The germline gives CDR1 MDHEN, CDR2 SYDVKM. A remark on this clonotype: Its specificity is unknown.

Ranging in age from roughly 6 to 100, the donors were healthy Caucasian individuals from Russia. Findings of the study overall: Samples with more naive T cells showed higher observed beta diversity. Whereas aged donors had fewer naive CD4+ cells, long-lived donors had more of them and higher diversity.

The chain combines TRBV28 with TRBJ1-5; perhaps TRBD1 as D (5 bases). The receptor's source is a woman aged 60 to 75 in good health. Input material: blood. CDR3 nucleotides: TGTGCCAGCAGTTTCAACAGCGCAGGGTTTGGCAATCAGCCCCAGCATTTT. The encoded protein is CASSFNSAGFGNQPQHF.